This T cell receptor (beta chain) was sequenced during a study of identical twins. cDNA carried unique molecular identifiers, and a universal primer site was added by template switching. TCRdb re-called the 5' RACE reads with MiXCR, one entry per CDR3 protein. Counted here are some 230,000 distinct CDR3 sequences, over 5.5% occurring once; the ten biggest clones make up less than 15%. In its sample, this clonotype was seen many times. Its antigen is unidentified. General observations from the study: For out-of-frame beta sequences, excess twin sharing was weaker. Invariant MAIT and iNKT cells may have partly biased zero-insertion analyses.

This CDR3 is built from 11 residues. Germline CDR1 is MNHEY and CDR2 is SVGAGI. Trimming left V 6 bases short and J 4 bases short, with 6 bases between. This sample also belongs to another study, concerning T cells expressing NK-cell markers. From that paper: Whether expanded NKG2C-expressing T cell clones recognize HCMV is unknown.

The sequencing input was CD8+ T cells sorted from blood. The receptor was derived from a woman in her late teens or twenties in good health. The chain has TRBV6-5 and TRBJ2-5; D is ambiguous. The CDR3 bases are TGTGCCAGCAGGTTCGGAGAGACCCAGTACTTC. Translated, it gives CASRFGETQYF.